Shown below are 10 T cell receptor beta chains from a single sample sequenced in a study of blood T cell repertoires in COVID-19. Sequencing used immunoSEQ multiplex PCR; TCRdb keeps in-frame clones, though not all of them. The data contain roughly 300,000 clones, about 90% of them seen just once; the ten biggest clones take up approximately 6%. Sequenced: PBMCs or T cells enriched from blood (not recorded which). The receptors were gathered from a woman in her twenties or thirties who had recovered from COVID-19.

V gene TRBV15 combines with J gene TRBJ1-4, with D unresolved. The CDR3 is 16 residues long. Germline CDR1 reads LNHNV; CDR2 reads YYDKDF (reference sequence). The V end was cut by 0 bases, the J end by 6 bases, with 14 bases between. The CDR3 DNA reads TGTGCCACCAGCAGAGATCGTATGCACTCCCATGAAAAACTGTTTTTT. Amino acid sequence: CATSRDRMHSHEKLFF.

Only one count was recorded for this clone. The chain links TRBV10-2 to TRBJ1-4, with 8 bases identical to TRBD1. V dropped 0 bases and J dropped 4; count of bases not matched to a gene: 4. The CDR3 is made up of 16 amino acids. Per the germline V gene, CDR1 is WSHSY and CDR2 is SAAADI. This CDR3 is CASSESRGQGNEKLFF. Written as DNA, the CDR3 is TGCGCCAGCAGTGAGTCGCGTGGACAGGGTAATGAAAAACTGTTTTTT.

This clone was picked up one time. The chain has TRBV11-1 and TRBJ2-7, with D unresolved. From germline, CDR1 is SGHAT and CDR2 FQDESV (reference sequence). The CDR3 extends over 14 amino acids. The V end was cut by 4 bases, the J end by 0 bases, with 10 bases between. DNA for the CDR3: TGTGCCAGCAGCTCCGCCCCGAGCTCCTACGAGCAGTACTTC. Translation gives CASSSAPSSYEQYF.

The gene calls are TRBV9 and TRBJ1-1; TRBD1 matches at 12 bases. With 3 bases clipped from V and 3 bases from J, the junction kept 6 bases outside the gene matches. The CDR3 runs to 16 residues. Germline values: CDR1 SGDLS, CDR2 YYNGEE. The CDR3 protein is CASSAGQGAFDTEAFF. In DNA, the CDR3 is TGTGCCAGCAGCGCGGGACAGGGGGCTTTCGACACTGAAGCTTTCTTT.

The chain couples TRBV7-9 to TRBJ1-2, with 7 bases lining up with TRBD1. This CDR3 has 13 amino acids. The V and J ends lost 5 bases and 4 bases, in that order; junction bases with no gene match: 4. Germline V gene data show CDR1 as SEHNR and CDR2 as FQNEAQ (reference sequence). CDR3 bases: TGTGCCAGCAGCGCCGCAGGGGGCTATGGCTACACCTTC. Translated, it gives CASSAAGGYGYTF.

This clone was counted between two and nine times. The J gene is TRBJ1-2, the V gene TRBV7-2; 8 nucleotides line up with TRBD1. This CDR3 has 13 amino acids. The ends lost 5 bases at V and 6 bases at J; junction bases unmatched: 5. The germline V gene has CDR1 SGHTA and CDR2 FQGNSA. CDR3 bases: TGTGCCAGCAGCCGCCAGACAGGGGATGGCTACACCTTC. Translated: CASSRQTGDGYTF.

The chain couples TRBV27 to TRBJ1-1, with D unclear. The CDR3 contains 15 residues. The V and J ends lost 6 bases and 1 base respectively, with 15 bases between them. In germline, CDR1 is MNHEY, CDR2 SMNVEV (reference sequence). CDR3 bases: TGTGCCAGCAGCCGCTGGGCCACCACGAACACTGAAGCTTTCTTT. This encodes CASSRWATTNTEAFF.

V is TRBV7-6 and J is TRBJ2-1; D uncertain. Trimming left V 1 base short and J 12 bases short, with 13 bases between. Germline V gene lookup returns CDR1 SGHVS and CDR2 FNYEAQ. The CDR3 runs to 13 residues. CDR3 sequence: CASSLVSGSLQFF. The CDR3 coding sequence is TGTGCCAGCAGCTTAGTATCGGGTAGTCTGCAGTTCTTC.

The rearrangement joins TRBV19 to TRBJ1-2; D may be TRBD1 (5 bases). CDR1 is LNHDA, CDR2 SQIVND, per germline (reference sequence). CDR3 size: 13 residues. V lost 5 bases and J lost 4, with 11 bases in between. CDR3 DNA: TGTGCCAGTAGTCCGCAGGGATTCTATGGCTACACCTTC. Translated: CASSPQGFYGYTF.

The rearrangement links TRBV5-1 to TRBJ2-2, with D possibly being TRBD2 (6 bases). CDR1 and CDR2 from the germline V gene are SGHRS and YFSETQ. Between the trimmed V and J ends, which lost 5 bases and 7 bases, there was a span of 12 bases. The CDR3 extends over 13 amino acids. In DNA form, the CDR3 reads TGCGCCAGCAGAGGAGGGGCTGACGGGGAGCTGTTTTTT. Protein sequence: CASRGGADGELFF.